Listed below are T cell receptor beta chains from one sample, sequenced in a study of cytomegalovirus exposure and HLA in healthy donors. Some clones are missing from TCRdb's copy, which holds only in-frame ones; the method was immunoSEQ multiplex PCR. The profile shows 150,000 to 200,000 clones, around 76% of them singletons. The sequenced material came from PBMCs. Every receptor here comes from a young man in good health and CMV-seronegative. Both conserved end residues are part of each CDR3. Each record gives: CDR3 length, J gene, clone size, V gene, D gene, CDR3 DNA, CDR3 protein. D genes are given only for firm matches. Part of the rows lack a size; the others show once, few, many or a class for expanded clones.

14,TRBJ2-7,.,TRBV27,TRBD2,TGTGCCAGCAGTCGAACTAGCGGAACCTACGAGCAGTACTTC,CASSRTSGTYEQYF
15,TRBJ1-2,.,TRBV2,TRBD1,TGTGCCAGCAGTTTAGAAGCAGGGGGCCGATCTGGCTACACCTTC,CASSLEAGGRSGYTF
16,TRBJ1-4,.,TRBV2,.,TGTGCCAGCATTCGCCATACACAGGTTTTATCTGAAAAACTGTTTTTT,CASIRHTQVLSEKLFF
16,TRBJ1-2,.,TRBV4-1,.,TGCGCCAGCAGCCAGAACTCCGGGACACCTAACTATGGCTACACCTTC,CASSQNSGTPNYGYTF
14,TRBJ2-5,.,TRBV27,.,TGTGCCAGCAGCCCCTCCTTGACAGGAGAGACCCAGTACTTC,CASSPSLTGETQYF
13,TRBJ2-7,.,TRBV29-1,TRBD1,TGCAGCGTGACGGGACAGGGGGCTTACGAGCAGTACTTC,CSVTGQGAYEQYF
15,TRBJ2-5,.,TRBV5-1,TRBD2,TGCGCCAGCAGGGTAGCGGGAGGACTTCAAGAGACCCAGTACTTC,CASRVAGGLQETQYF
16,TRBJ2-3,.,TRBV7-3,.,TGTGCCAGCAGCTTACTCCCAGGACATGGCACAGATACGCAGTATTTT,CASSLLPGHGTDTQYF
15,TRBJ2-7,few,TRBV5-1,TRBD1,TGCGCCAGCAGCTTGGAGGCGACAGGGTCCTACGAGCAGTACTTC,CASSLEATGSYEQYF
17,TRBJ2-2,.,TRBV4-1,TRBD1,TGCGCCAGCAGCCTCTTAGGCGGACAGGGGGGCACCGGGGAGCTGTTTTTT,CASSLLGGQGGTGELFF
14,TRBJ2-3,.,TRBV9,.,TGTGCCAGCGGGTTGGAGCGGAACTCAGATACGCAGTATTTT,CASGLERNSDTQYF
17,TRBJ2-5,.,TRBV28,TRBD2,TGTGCCAGCAGTTTAAAAAAAAGGACTAGCGGGAGAGAGACCCAGTACTTC,CASSLKKRTSGRETQYF
13,TRBJ1-6,.,TRBV6-5,.,TGTGCCAGCAGTTACCTCGGGGATTCACCCCTCCACTTT,CASSYLGDSPLHF
17,TRBJ2-6,.,TRBV6-4,.,TGTGCCAGCAGTGCCACGGACACAGGATCTGGGGCCAACGTCCTGACTTTC,CASSATDTGSGANVLTF
12,TRBJ2-7,.,TRBV10-1,.,TGCGCCAGCAGTGAGCGCGGGCGGGAGCAGTACTTC,CASSERGREQYF
14,TRBJ2-7,.,TRBV5-1,.,TGCGCCAGCACCGAGGACGGGAGCTCCTACGAGCAGTACTTC,CASTEDGSSYEQYF
14,TRBJ2-7,few,TRBV9,TRBD2,TGTGCCAGCAGCGTAGTAGCGGGGGACTACGAGCAGTACTTC,CASSVVAGDYEQYF
14,TRBJ2-7,.,TRBV25-1,.,TGTGCCAGCAGTGAATCAATTACACCAGGGGAGCAGTACTTC,CASSESITPGEQYF
14,TRBJ1-5,.,TRBV28,.,TGTGCCAGCAGGCTAAGGAGGGCAGATCAGCCCCAGCATTTT,CASRLRRADQPQHF
18,TRBJ2-2,few,TRBV5-1,TRBD1,TGCGCCAGCAGTATAAGGACAGGGTCCCGCGTGGACACCGGGGAGCTGTTTTTT,CASSIRTGSRVDTGELFF
15,TRBJ2-2,once,TRBV7-3,.,TGTGCCAGCAGCTTAATCGTGGGGGGAGGCGGGGAGCTGTTTTTT,CASSLIVGGGGELFF